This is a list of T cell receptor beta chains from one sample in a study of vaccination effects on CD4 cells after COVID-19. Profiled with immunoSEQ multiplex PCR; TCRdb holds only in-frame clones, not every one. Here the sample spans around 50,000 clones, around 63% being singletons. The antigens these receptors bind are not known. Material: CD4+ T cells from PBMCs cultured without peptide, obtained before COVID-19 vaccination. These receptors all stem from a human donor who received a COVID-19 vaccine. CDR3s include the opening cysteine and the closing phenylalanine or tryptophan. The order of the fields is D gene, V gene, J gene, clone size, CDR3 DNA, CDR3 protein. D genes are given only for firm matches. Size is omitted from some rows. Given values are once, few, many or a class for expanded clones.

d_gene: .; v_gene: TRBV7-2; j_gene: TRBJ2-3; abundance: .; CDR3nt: TGTGCCAGCAGCTTCAGAACTTCGGGGGATACGCAGTATTTT; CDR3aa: CASSFRTSGDTQYF
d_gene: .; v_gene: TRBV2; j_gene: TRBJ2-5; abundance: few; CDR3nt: TGTGCCAGCAGTGTTGTAAAGGCCGAAGAGACCCAGTACTTC; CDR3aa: CASSVVKAEETQYF
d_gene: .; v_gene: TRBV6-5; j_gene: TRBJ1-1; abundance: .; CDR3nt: TGTGCCAGCAGCCTATGGGGGCCGGCCACTGAAGCTTTCTTT; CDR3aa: CASSLWGPATEAFF
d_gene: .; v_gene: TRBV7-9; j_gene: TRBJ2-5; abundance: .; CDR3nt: TGTGCCAGCAGCCAACCCGGGACCGACCTTATGGCCCAGTACTTC; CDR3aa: CASSQPGTDLMAQYF
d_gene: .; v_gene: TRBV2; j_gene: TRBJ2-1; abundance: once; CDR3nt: TGTGCCAGCAGTGAGGGTCGGGGAAAATTCCCTAGGCATGAGCAGTTCTTC; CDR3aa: CASSEGRGKFPRHEQFF
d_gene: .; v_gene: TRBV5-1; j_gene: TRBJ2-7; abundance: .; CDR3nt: TGCGCCAGCAGCTTGGGACTGAGCGGAGTGCCATACGAGCAGTACTTC; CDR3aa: CASSLGLSGVPYEQYF
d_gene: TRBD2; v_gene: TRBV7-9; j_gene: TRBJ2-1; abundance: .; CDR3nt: TGTGCCAGCAGCCCGAGAAGCGCGGGAGGGGGCAATGAGCAGTTCTTC; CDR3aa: CASSPRSAGGGNEQFF
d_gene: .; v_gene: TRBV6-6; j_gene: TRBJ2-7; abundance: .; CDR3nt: TGTGCCAGCGGGGTGCGCGACGAGCAGTACTTC; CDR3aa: CASGVRDEQYF
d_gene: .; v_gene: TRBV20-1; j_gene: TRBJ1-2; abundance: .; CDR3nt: TGCAGTGCTAGGTTCAATCAGGGCTACACCTTC; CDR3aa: CSARFNQGYTF
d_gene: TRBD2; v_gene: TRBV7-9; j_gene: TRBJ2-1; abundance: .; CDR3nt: TGTGCCAGCAGCCTCGGGACTAGCGACCTGGATGAGCAGTTCTTC; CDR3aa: CASSLGTSDLDEQFF
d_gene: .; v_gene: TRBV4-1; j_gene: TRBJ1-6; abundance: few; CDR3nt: TGCGCCAGCAGCCAACCTTATTCACCCCTCCACTTT; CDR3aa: CASSQPYSPLHF
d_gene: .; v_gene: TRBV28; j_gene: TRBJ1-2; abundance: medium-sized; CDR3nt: TGTGCCAGCAGTTTTGCCGCCTATGGCTACACCTTC; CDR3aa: CASSFAAYGYTF
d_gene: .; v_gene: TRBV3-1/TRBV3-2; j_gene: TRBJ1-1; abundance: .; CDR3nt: TGTGCCAGCAGCCCCCCCTCGGCACTAGGCACTGAAGCTTTCTTT; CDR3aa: CASSPPSALGTEAFF
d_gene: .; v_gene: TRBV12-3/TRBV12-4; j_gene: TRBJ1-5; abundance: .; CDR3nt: TGTGCCAGCAGTTTAAGGGCTAATCAGCCCCAGCATTTT; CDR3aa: CASSLRANQPQHF
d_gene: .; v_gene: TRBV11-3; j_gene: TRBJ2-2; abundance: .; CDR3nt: TGTGCCAGCAGCTTAGCTAGCTCCATGGTCACCCCGAACACCGGGGAGCTGTTTTTT; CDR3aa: CASSLASSMVTPNTGELFF
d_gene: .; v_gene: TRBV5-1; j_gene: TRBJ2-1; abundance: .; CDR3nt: TGCGCCAGCAGCTCGGGTGTCGGACTACACAATGAGCAGTTCTTC; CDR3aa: CASSSGVGLHNEQFF
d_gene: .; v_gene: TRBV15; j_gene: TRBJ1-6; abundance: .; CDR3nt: TGTGCCACCAGCAGAGGGGCGGATAATTCACCCCTCCACTTT; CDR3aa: CATSRGADNSPLHF
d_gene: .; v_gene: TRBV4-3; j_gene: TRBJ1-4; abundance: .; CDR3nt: TGCGCCAGCAGCCACGGCTGGTCGGGTGGCAATGAAAAACTGTTTTTT; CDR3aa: CASSHGWSGGNEKLFF
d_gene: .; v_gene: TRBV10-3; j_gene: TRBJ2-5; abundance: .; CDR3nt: TGTGCCATCAGTGACACCTGGGGGACCCAGTACTTC; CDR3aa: CAISDTWGTQYF
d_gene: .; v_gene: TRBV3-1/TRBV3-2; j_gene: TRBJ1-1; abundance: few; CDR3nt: TGTGCCAGCAGCCCCGGGACAACTAACACTGAAGCTTTCTTT; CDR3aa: CASSPGTTNTEAFF
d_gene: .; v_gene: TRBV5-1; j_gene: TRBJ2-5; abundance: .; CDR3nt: TGCGCCAGCAGCCTCTCGGCCGTGGGACGGGAGACCCAGTACTTC; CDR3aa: CASSLSAVGRETQYF
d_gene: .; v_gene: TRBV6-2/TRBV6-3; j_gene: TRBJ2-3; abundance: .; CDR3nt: TGTGTCAGCAGCCCCATGGGGGTGAGCACAGATACGCAGTATTTT; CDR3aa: CVSSPMGVSTDTQYF
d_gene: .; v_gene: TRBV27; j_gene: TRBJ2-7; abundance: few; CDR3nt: TGTGCCAGCAGTTTATCAGGACAGACCTACGAGCAGTACTTC; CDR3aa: CASSLSGQTYEQYF
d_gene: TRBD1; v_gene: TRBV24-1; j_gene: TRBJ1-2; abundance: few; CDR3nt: TGTGCCACCAGTGACCCTGACAGGGGCACTAACTATGGCTACACCTTC; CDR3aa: CATSDPDRGTNYGYTF
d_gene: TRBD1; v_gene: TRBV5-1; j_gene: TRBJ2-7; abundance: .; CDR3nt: TGCGCCAGCAGCCTTATGCAGGGGGCGGGAGAGCAGTACTTC; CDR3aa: CASSLMQGAGEQYF
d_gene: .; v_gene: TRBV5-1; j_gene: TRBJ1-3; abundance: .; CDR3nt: TGCGCCAGCAGCCCTGACACCCTTGCTGGAAACACCATATATTTT; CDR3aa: CASSPDTLAGNTIYF
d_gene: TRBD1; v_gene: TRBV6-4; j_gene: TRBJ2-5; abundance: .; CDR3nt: TGTGCCAGCACCAGGACAGGGATGGAGACCCAGTACTTC; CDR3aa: CASTRTGMETQYF
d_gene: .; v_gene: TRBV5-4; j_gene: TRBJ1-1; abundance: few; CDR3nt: TGTGCCAGCAGCTTGAGTCAGCTAACCACTGAAGCTTTCTTT; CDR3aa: CASSLSQLTTEAFF
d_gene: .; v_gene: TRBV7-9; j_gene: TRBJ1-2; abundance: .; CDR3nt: TGTGCCAGCAGCTTAGGTACCCCGGTTGGCTACACCTTC; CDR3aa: CASSLGTPVGYTF
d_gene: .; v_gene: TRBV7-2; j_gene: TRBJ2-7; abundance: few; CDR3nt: TGTGCCAGCAGCTCCAACTACGAGCAGTACTTC; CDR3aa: CASSSNYEQYF
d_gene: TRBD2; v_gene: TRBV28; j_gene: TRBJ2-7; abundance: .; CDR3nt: TGTGCCAGTGAGCTAGCGGGAGACTCCTACGAGCAGTACTTC; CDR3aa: CASELAGDSYEQYF
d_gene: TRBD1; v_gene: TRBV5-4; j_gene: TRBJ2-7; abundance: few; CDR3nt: TGTGCCAGCAGCGATTACTCCGGGACAGGGGACTACGAGCAGTACTTC; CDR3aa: CASSDYSGTGDYEQYF
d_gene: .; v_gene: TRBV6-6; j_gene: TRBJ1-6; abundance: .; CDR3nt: TGTGCCAGCAGTCGGAGGGGACCTAGCTCCTATAATTCACCCCTCCACTTT; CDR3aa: CASSRRGPSSYNSPLHF
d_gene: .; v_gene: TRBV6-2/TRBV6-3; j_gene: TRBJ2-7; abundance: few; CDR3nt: TGTGCCAGCAGTTACCCCTTGGGGGCTTTGTGGTACTTC; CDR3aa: CASSYPLGALWYF
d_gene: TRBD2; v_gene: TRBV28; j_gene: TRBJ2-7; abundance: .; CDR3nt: TGTGCCAGCATGGCTAGCGGGAGGTACGAGCAGTACTTC; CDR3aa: CASMASGRYEQYF
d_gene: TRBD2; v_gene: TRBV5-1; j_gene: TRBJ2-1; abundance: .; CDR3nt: TGCGCCAGCAGCTTGGCACTAGCGGGACTTTATGAGCAGTTCTTC; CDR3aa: CASSLALAGLYEQFF
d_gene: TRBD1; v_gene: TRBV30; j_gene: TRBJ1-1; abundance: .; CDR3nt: TGTGCCTGGAGTAAGCTGACAGGGGGTAAAGCTTTCTTT; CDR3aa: CAWSKLTGGKAFF
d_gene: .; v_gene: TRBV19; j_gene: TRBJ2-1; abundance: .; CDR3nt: TGTGCCAGCCGTAGGACCCTCGGGTACAATGAGCAGTTCTTC; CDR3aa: CASRRTLGYNEQFF
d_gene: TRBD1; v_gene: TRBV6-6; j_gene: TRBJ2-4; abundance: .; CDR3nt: TGTGCCAGCAGTTACTTGGGACAGGGGACCGGGATGAACTTC; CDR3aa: CASSYLGQGTGMNF
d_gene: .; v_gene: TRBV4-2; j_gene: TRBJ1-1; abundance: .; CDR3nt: TGTGCCAGCAGCCAAGTTGCGAACACTGAAGCTTTCTTT; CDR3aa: CASSQVANTEAFF
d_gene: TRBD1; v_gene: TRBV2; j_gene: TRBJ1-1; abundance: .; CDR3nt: TGTGCCAGCAGCCGTCGGACAGGGAACACTGAAGCTTTCTTT; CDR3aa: CASSRRTGNTEAFF
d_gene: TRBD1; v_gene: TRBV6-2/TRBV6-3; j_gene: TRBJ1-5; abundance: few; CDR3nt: TGTGCCAGCAGTCCGCCGGGACAGGGGTTAAGTCAGCCCCAGCATTTT; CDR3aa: CASSPPGQGLSQPQHF
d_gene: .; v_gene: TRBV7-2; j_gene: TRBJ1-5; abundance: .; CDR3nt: TGTGCCAGCAGCTTAGAGAGCATACAAAATCAGCCCCAGCATTTT; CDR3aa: CASSLESIQNQPQHF